This T cell receptor (beta chain) was retrieved from a study of CD8+ T cells in alopecia areata. Investigators isolated RNA and reverse transcribed it into cDNA to act as the sequencing template. TCRdb keeps only in-frame clones here, not all; method: immunoSEQ multiplex PCR. The sample contains 30,000 to 40,000 clones, approximately 80% of which appear only once. Lesional scalp punch biopsies and peripheral blood came from alopecia areata patients. The germline CDR1 and CDR2 sequences are LGHNA and YNFKEQ. CDR3 size: 13 residues. In regard to this clone: What it binds is not known. The junction and the germline gene differ at one end; a read error may be behind it.

General study findings and limits: Normal skin's resident alphabeta T cells are sequenced alongside lesional scalp T cells.

Sequencing was carried out using NKG2D-low CD8+ T cells sorted from blood. The chain links TRBV4-2 to TRBJ2-7, with 13 bases identical to TRBD2. The sequence was obtained from a human donor with alopecia areata. CDR3 nucleotides: TGTGCCAGCAGCCAACCTGGACTAGCGGGAGACCGCTTC. Protein: CASSQPGLAGDRF.